This T cell receptor (beta chain) was recorded in a study of synovial regulatory T cells in juvenile arthritis. Regarding the study as a whole: Largely private between patients, iaTreg TCR repertoires showed partial overlap with synovial Teff and blood CPL repertoires. Inflammation-associated Treg cells in blood had less TCR diversity than the remaining blood Treg cells. CDR3 overlap with synovial Tregs was higher for iaTregs than other blood Tregs.

The length of the CDR3 is 13 residues. No nucleotide data were recorded. Germline loops: CDR1 ENHRY, CDR2 SYGVKD. Sequencing used immunoSEQ multiplex PCR; TCRdb keeps in-frame clones, though not all of them. The sample table sets out 9,000 to 10,000 clones. Median age roughly 10 years (about 2.3-22.9); median disease duration about seven years (0.2-19.1). Concerning this clone itself: Its antigen is undetermined.

J is TRBJ2-3 and V is TRBV10-3; TCRdb's D gene call, TRBD2, goes unchecked for lack of DNA. This sequence was found in a donor aged 2-30 years with juvenile idiopathic arthritis. The sequenced material came from Treg cells from blood. The sample's subset: remaining (HLA-DR-negative) circulating blood Treg cells. This chain's CDR3 is CAISEPSTDTQYF.